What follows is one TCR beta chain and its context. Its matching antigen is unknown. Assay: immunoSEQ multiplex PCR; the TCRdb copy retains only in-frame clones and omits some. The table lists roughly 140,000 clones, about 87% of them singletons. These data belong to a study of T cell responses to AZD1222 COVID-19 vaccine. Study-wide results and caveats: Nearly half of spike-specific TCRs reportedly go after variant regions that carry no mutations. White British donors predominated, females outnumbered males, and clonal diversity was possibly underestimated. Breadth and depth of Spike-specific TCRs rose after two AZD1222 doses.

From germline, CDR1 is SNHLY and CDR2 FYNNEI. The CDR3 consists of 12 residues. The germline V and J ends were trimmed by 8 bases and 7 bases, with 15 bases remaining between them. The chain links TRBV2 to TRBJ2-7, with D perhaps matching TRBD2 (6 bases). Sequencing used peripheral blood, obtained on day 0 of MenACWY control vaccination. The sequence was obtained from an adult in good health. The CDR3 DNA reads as TGTGCCAGCGGAGGAGGGGCAGGGGAGCAGTACTTC. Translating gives CASGGGAGEQYF.